These T cell receptor beta chains were read from a single sample in a study of cytotoxic CD8 clonotypes in ibrutinib-treated CLL. The table came from immunoSEQ multiplex PCR; TCRdb's copy has only in-frame clones and leaves some out. The sample has tens of thousands of clones; about 64% are singletons. This specimen was PBMCs, taken after 12 months of ibrutinib treatment. The receptors stem from a human donor with chronic lymphocytic leukemia. CDR3s include the opening cysteine and the closing phenylalanine or tryptophan. The D gene is left open where the match is weak. Where a row states a size, it is once, few, many or the class of an expanded clone; other rows omit it.

TRBJ2-3,TRBV10-1,.,.,TGCGCCAGCAGTGGTTCCCTCGACTGGGCTTCTAGCACAGATACGCAGTATTTT,CASSGSLDWASSTDTQYF
TRBJ2-2,TRBV5-6,.,.,TGTGCCAGCAGCCTCCTTAGGGGGGCCTTGAACACCGGGGAGCTGTTTTTT,CASSLLRGALNTGELFF
TRBJ2-7,TRBV7-2,.,TRBD2,TGTGCCAGCAGCCGAAGCGGGGGGACCCACGAGCAGTACTTC,CASSRSGGTHEQYF
TRBJ2-7,TRBV7-8,.,TRBD1,TGTGCCAGCAGCTTAAGAGGGGGCTGGTACGAGCAGTACTTC,CASSLRGGWYEQYF
TRBJ1-4,TRBV18,.,.,TGTGCCAGCTCACCCCCCGGGCAGCTAAATGAAAAACTGTTTTTT,CASSPPGQLNEKLFF
TRBJ2-7,TRBV5-4,.,TRBD2,TGTGCCAGCAGCTGGGGGACTAGCGGGGATTACGAGCAGTACTTC,CASSWGTSGDYEQYF
TRBJ1-6,TRBV7-9,.,TRBD1,TGTGCCAGCAGCCGAGGGGGCCTTTATTCACCCCTCCACTTT,CASSRGGLYSPLHF
TRBJ2-7,TRBV4-1,.,TRBD2,TGCGCCAGCAGCCAAGACCCCACGGGGGGTCCCTACGAGCAGTACTTC,CASSQDPTGGPYEQYF
TRBJ1-2,TRBV5-1,few,TRBD1,TGCGCCAGCAGCAACCTACTCAGGGGGACTAACTATGGCTACACCTTC,CASSNLLRGTNYGYTF
TRBJ2-1,TRBV7-3,.,TRBD1,TGTGCCAGCAGCCGGGGACAGGGGGTTTACAATGAGCAGTTCTTC,CASSRGQGVYNEQFF
TRBJ1-2,TRBV6-4,.,TRBD1,TGTGCCATCAGGGGGGCCGCTGGCTATGGCTACACCTTC,CAIRGAAGYGYTF
TRBJ2-1,TRBV5-1,.,.,TGCGCCAGCAGCTTGGCCGGGAGCGGCTCAGCCTTATACAATGAGCAGTTCTTC,CASSLAGSGSALYNEQFF
TRBJ2-2,TRBV9,.,.,TGTGCCAGCAGCGCTCGGGACAAATGGAACACCGGGGAGCTGTTTTTT,CASSARDKWNTGELFF
TRBJ1-2,TRBV5-4,.,.,TGTGCCAGCAGCGCCGACAGGCACCATGGCTACACCTTC,CASSADRHHGYTF
TRBJ2-5,TRBV2,few,.,TGTGCCAGCAGCCACCAAGAGACCCAGTACTTC,CASSHQETQYF
TRBJ1-5,TRBV7-3,.,.,TGTGCCAGCAGTCGGGAGTACAATCAGCCCCAGCATTTT,CASSREYNQPQHF
TRBJ2-1,TRBV19,.,.,TGTGCCAGTAGCCCCATCGGCTCCTACAATGAGCAGTTCTTC,CASSPIGSYNEQFF
TRBJ1-1,TRBV5-4,.,TRBD1,TGTGCCAGCAGCGTCGACAGGGGCAACACTGAAGCTTTCTTT,CASSVDRGNTEAFF
TRBJ1-1,TRBV7-8,once,TRBD1,TGTGCCAGCAGCTCTACCGGGACAGGGGGGACTGAAGCTTTCTTT,CASSSTGTGGTEAFF
TRBJ2-3,TRBV2,.,.,TGTGCCAGCAGGCCTAGCACAGATACGCAGTATTTT,CASRPSTDTQYF
TRBJ1-6,TRBV10-2,.,.,TGCGCCAGCAAAACCACAGGGTTGATTGTCCCCCTCCACTTT,CASKTTGLIVPLHF
TRBJ1-1,TRBV7-2,.,TRBD1,TGTGCCAGCAGCCACGGACAGGGATGGGCTGAAGCTTTCTTT,CASSHGQGWAEAFF
TRBJ2-1,TRBV6-5,.,.,TGTGCCAGCAGGCAGGGACACGACTCCTACAATGAGCAGTTCTTC,CASRQGHDSYNEQFF
TRBJ2-7,TRBV9,.,TRBD2,TGTGCCAGCAGCCCAAGGGGACTAGCGGACGGCGAGCAGTACTTC,CASSPRGLADGEQYF
TRBJ1-5,TRBV28,once,TRBD1,TGTGCCAGCAGTTTCGGGACAGGGGTAAATCAGCCCCAGCATTTT,CASSFGTGVNQPQHF
TRBJ2-5,TRBV5-5,.,.,TGTGCCAGCAGCTTTGGTCAGCAAGAGACCCAGTACTTC,CASSFGQQETQYF
TRBJ2-1,TRBV30,.,.,TGTGCCTGGAGTGTCGGAGTGGGAGAGCAGTTCTTC,CAWSVGVGEQFF
TRBJ1-5,TRBV7-6,.,.,TGTGCCAGCAGCTCGACCCTCAATCAGCCCCAGCATTTT,CASSSTLNQPQHF
TRBJ2-7,TRBV5-1,.,TRBD1,TGCGCCAGCAGCTTGGAGTCAGGGGGAACTATCTCCTACGAGCAGTACTTC,CASSLESGGTISYEQYF
TRBJ2-7,TRBV7-9,.,TRBD2,TGTGCCAGCAGCTTAGTAGCGGGGGCCCCCTCCTACGAGCAGTACTTC,CASSLVAGAPSYEQYF
TRBJ1-2,TRBV28,.,.,TGTGCCAGCAGTGTGACAACTAACTATGGCTACACCTTC,CASSVTTNYGYTF
TRBJ1-2,TRBV19,few,.,TGTGCCAGTAGTATAGATCTATTGGGGAGCTATGGCTACACCTTC,CASSIDLLGSYGYTF
TRBJ2-5,TRBV19,.,.,TGTGCCAGTAGTATAAATCGTAAAGAGACCCAGTACTTC,CASSINRKETQYF
TRBJ2-5,TRBV2,.,TRBD2,TGTGCCAGCAGTGAAGTAGGCCTAGCGGGGCGGGAGACCCAGTACTTC,CASSEVGLAGRETQYF
TRBJ2-1,TRBV29-1,.,.,TGCAGCGTACAGGTTAGCACCTACAATGAGCAGTTCTTC,CSVQVSTYNEQFF
TRBJ1-1,TRBV5-6,.,.,TGTGCCAGCAGTTACCGGGAGCACACTGAAGCTTTCTTT,CASSYREHTEAFF
TRBJ2-6,TRBV2,.,.,TGTGCCAGCAGTGAAGGAAGGTCGGCCGGGGCCAACGTCCTGACTTTC,CASSEGRSAGANVLTF
TRBJ1-4,TRBV5-6,.,.,TGTGCCAGCAGCCATACAGCCGCAACTAATGAAAAACTGTTTTTT,CASSHTAATNEKLFF
TRBJ2-1,TRBV10-3,.,TRBD1,TGTGCCATCAGTGGAACAGGGGGCTCCTACAATGAGCAGTTCTTC,CAISGTGGSYNEQFF
TRBJ2-1,TRBV28,.,TRBD2,TGTGCCAGCAGTTTAACGGCGGGGGGCTACAATGAGCAGTTCTTC,CASSLTAGGYNEQFF
TRBJ2-7,TRBV5-4,.,TRBD1,TGTGCCAGCAGAGGACAGGGGGACAGCTCCTACGAGCAGTACTTC,CASRGQGDSSYEQYF
TRBJ2-4,TRBV28,once,TRBD1,TGTGCCAGCAGTAAAGGACAGGTTTGGGCCAAAAACATTCAGTACTTC,CASSKGQVWAKNIQYF
TRBJ1-2,TRBV2,few,TRBD1,TGTGCCAGCAACCAAGACAGGGGGCGAGTCTATGGCTACACCTTC,CASNQDRGRVYGYTF
TRBJ1-5,TRBV7-2,.,.,TGTGCCAGCAGCTTAGTGGGGGTCGGGGGTCAGCCCCAGCATTTT,CASSLVGVGGQPQHF
TRBJ1-3,TRBV6-5,.,TRBD1,TGTGCCAGCAGTTCCCCACAGGGGGGAAACACCATATATTTT,CASSSPQGGNTIYF
TRBJ2-3,TRBV7-2,.,.,TGTGCCAGCAGACAACCGGGACGGGGCACAGATACGCAGTATTTT,CASRQPGRGTDTQYF